A single sample gave rise to the 20 T cell receptor beta chains below, sequenced in a study of blood T cell repertoires in COVID-19. Some clones are missing from TCRdb's copy, which holds only in-frame ones; the method was immunoSEQ multiplex PCR. The table records a few hundred thousand clones, roughly 87% of them present only once. Sequencing used PBMCs or T cells enriched from blood (not recorded which). These receptors were collected from a woman in her 50s who had recovered from COVID-19.

The J gene is TRBJ2-3, the V gene TRBV3-1 (or the pseudogene TRBV3-2); D not certain. The CDR3 length is 13 residues. V was cut by 3 bases and J by 5 bases, with 9 bases left in between. Germline lookup yields CDR1 LGHDT and CDR2 YNNKEL (reference sequence). The CDR3 spells CASSHRAVDTQYF. In DNA, the CDR3 is TGTGCCAGCAGCCATCGCGCTGTAGATACGCAGTATTTT.

The rearrangement joins TRBV6-5 to TRBJ1-1, with TRBD1 matching 8 bases. The CDR3 contains 15 residues. Germline-derived CDR1 and CDR2 are MNHEY and SVGAGI. Trimming at V came to 7 bases and at J to 5 bases, leaving 12 bases not matched to a gene. CDR3 loop: CASMAQGEKGTEAFF. The CDR3 coding sequence is TGTGCCAGCATGGCACAGGGGGAAAAAGGAACTGAAGCTTTCTTT.

This clone appeared once. The CDR3 DNA sequence: TGCGCCAGCAGCCAAGGGGACAGATCCTACGAGCAGTACTTC. As protein: CASSQGDRSYEQYF. The chain links TRBV4-1 to TRBJ2-7; 7 bases are a match to TRBD1. J gave up 1 base and V 1 base, and 1 base lay outside the gene matches. This CDR3 comprises 14 residues. The germline V gene has CDR1 MGHRA and CDR2 YSYEKL.

The chain couples TRBV30 to TRBJ2-1, with D possibly being TRBD2 (5 bases). Deletions cut 6 bases from V and 4 bases from J, with 13 bases between. This CDR3 has 13 amino acids. Germline-derived CDR1 and CDR2 are GTSNPN and SVGIG (reference sequence). CDR3 loop: CACQILGYNEQFF. The CDR3 DNA follows: TGTGCCTGCCAAATACTAGGTTACAATGAGCAGTTCTTC.

The J gene is TRBJ1-2, the V gene TRBV29-1, with TRBD1 matching 7 bases. Germline V gene data show CDR1 as SQVTM and CDR2 as ANQGSEA. This CDR3 region has 13 residues. V dropped 4 bases and J dropped 7; count of bases not matched to a gene: 9. CDR3 nucleotides: TGCAGCGTTGGGACAGGCACGGGTGTTGGCTACACCTTC. Its translation is CSVGTGTGVGYTF.

V usage is TRBV19 and J usage is TRBJ1-5; a weak D match, TRBD1 (6 bases). Between the trimmed V and J ends, which lost 7 bases and 1 base, there was a span of 14 bases. This CDR3 has 15 residues. CDR1 is LNHDA, CDR2 SQIVND, per germline (reference sequence). In nucleotides, the CDR3 is TGTGCCAGTAACATGGGGGGGCAGAGCAATCAGCCCCAGCATTTT. Amino acids: CASNMGGQSNQPQHF.

This clone has just one count. The chain couples TRBV5-4 to TRBJ1-2; 7 bases map to TRBD1. V lost 5 bases, J lost 7 bases, and 11 bases stayed unmatched. CDR1 and CDR2 (germline): SGHNT, YYREEE (reference sequence). CDR3 length: 14 amino acids. The CDR3 reads CASRHRTGIRGYTF. Written as DNA, the CDR3 is TGTGCCAGCAGACATAGGACAGGCATTCGTGGCTACACCTTC.

The chain is built from TRBV9 and TRBJ2-1; D perhaps matches TRBD2 (6 bases). V was pared by 4 bases and J by 4 bases, with 15 bases between. Per the germline V gene, CDR1 is SGDLS and CDR2 is YYNGEE. This CDR3 has 15 amino acids. The CDR3 protein is CASSLGSSPYNEQFF. The CDR3 coding sequence is TGTGCCAGCAGCCTCGGGAGTAGCCCTTACAATGAGCAGTTCTTC.

The V gene is TRBV30, the J gene TRBJ1-1; no definite D call. Looked up from germline, CDR1 is GTSNPN and CDR2 is SVGIG (reference sequence). Trimming left V 2 bases short and J 7 bases short, with 11 bases between. The CDR3 is 12 amino acids. CDR3 in amino acids: CAWSRQVLEAFF. The CDR3 coding sequence is TGTGCCTGGAGTCGGCAGGTCCTTGAAGCTTTCTTT.

This clone has only one observation. This chain links TRBV19 with TRBJ1-6; 7 bases are shared with TRBD1. V shed 10 bases, J shed 0 bases, and the junction held 9 bases outside the gene matches. Germline V gene data show CDR1 as LNHDA and CDR2 as SQIVND (reference sequence). This CDR3 has 16 residues. The CDR3 coding sequence is TGTGCCACTTCGAGGGGGCATAGCTCCTATAATTCACCCCTCCACTTT. Encoded protein: CATSRGHSSYNSPLHF.

The rearrangement joins TRBV5-1 to TRBJ1-2; perhaps TRBD1 as D (5 bases). V lost 0 bases and J lost 4, with 7 bases in between. The CDR3 sequence is 13 residues long. Germline CDR1 and CDR2: SGHRS and YFSETQ. CDR3: CASSLAQGYGYTF. The DNA of the CDR3 is TGCGCCAGCAGCTTGGCGCAGGGCTATGGCTACACCTTC.

The chain couples TRBV13 to TRBJ2-7; 7 nucleotides match TRBD1. After removal of 5 bases from V and 0 bases from J, the junction contained 7 bases not matched to a gene. This CDR3 spans 15 amino acids. CDR1 is PRHDT and CDR2 is FYEKMQ in the germline V gene (reference sequence). CDR3 region: CASSQGTAYSYEQYF. As DNA, the CDR3 is TGTGCCAGCAGCCAAGGGACAGCCTACTCCTACGAGCAGTACTTC.

The V call is TRBV18, the J call TRBJ2-3; 7 bases line up with TRBD2. J gave up 1 base and V 0 bases, and 4 bases lay outside the gene matches. CDR3 length: 16 residues. Germline V CDR1 and CDR2: KGHSH, LQKENI. DNA of the CDR3: TGTGCCAGCTCACCACCTTTACGGGGGGGCACAGATACGCAGTATTTT. Encoded protein: CASSPPLRGGTDTQYF.

The chain combines TRBV3-1 (or the pseudogene TRBV3-2) with TRBJ1-2; D unclear. In germline, CDR1 is LGHDT, CDR2 YNNKEL (reference sequence). The CDR3 extends over 16 amino acids. Trimming took off 6 bases at V and 6 bases at J, with 23 bases between the two ends. The CDR3 nucleotides read TGTGCCAGCAGTCTAGCTATCACCGTTGGATTGAATGGCTACACCTTC. Protein sequence: CASSLAITVGLNGYTF.

This clone was counted once. This chain joins TRBV19 and TRBJ1-6; D not resolved. The CDR3 length is 18 residues. The germline V and J ends were trimmed by 7 bases and 9 bases, with 28 bases remaining between them. Germline CDR1 reads LNHDA; CDR2 reads SQIVND (reference sequence). Written as DNA, the CDR3 is TGTGCCAGTACCGAGAGTCGGTTGGGTCCCTCGACTGCTTCACCCCTCCACTTT. Translated, it gives CASTESRLGPSTASPLHF.

The genes are TRBV7-3 and TRBJ2-1; possibly TRBD2 for D (6 bases). V gave up 3 bases and J gave up 4 bases, with 13 bases separating them. This CDR3 spans 15 amino acids. Germline values: CDR1 SGHTA, CDR2 FQGTGA. CDR3 sequence: CASSLYSGTYNEQFF. The CDR3, as DNA: TGTGCCAGCAGCTTGTATAGCGGTACGTACAATGAGCAGTTCTTC. Variable domain in full (rest from reference TRBV7-3 and TRBJ2-1): GAGVSQTPSNKVTEKGKYVELRCDPISGHTALYWYRQSLGQGPEFLIYFQGTGAADDSGLPNDRFFAVRPEGSVSTLKIQRTERGDSAVYLCASSLYSGTYNEQFFGPGTRLTVL.

V is TRBV9 and J is TRBJ1-1; the D gene is possibly TRBD1 (6 bases). This CDR3 has 14 amino acids. Looked up from germline, CDR1 is SGDLS and CDR2 is YYNGEE. Deletions cut 4 bases from V and 1 base from J, with 11 bases between. CDR3 sequence: CASSQGSRNTEAFF. DNA for the CDR3: TGTGCCAGCAGCCAGGGGTCACGGAACACTGAAGCTTTCTTT.

A word on this clone: Other DNA sequences in this specimen translate into the identical CDR3. The rearrangement links TRBV19 to TRBJ1-4; perhaps TRBD1 as D (5 bases). The ends were cut back, 6 bases at V and 4 bases at J, with 12 bases in the middle. The CDR3 spans 14 residues. The germline V gene encodes CDR1 LNHDA and CDR2 SQIVND (reference sequence). CDR3 in DNA: TGTGCCAGTAGCACGGGGGGGAGTAATGAAAAACTGTTTTTT. This gives the protein CASSTGGSNEKLFF.

The chain carries TRBV4-1 and TRBJ1-3; 8 nucleotides line up with TRBD1. From germline, CDR1 is MGHRA and CDR2 YSYEKL. Unmatched junction bases numbered 8, after V lost 1 base and J lost 0 bases. This CDR3 is built from 18 residues. This chain's CDR3 is CASSQGRQGRFSGNTIYF. CDR3 in DNA: TGCGCCAGCAGCCAAGGTCGACAGGGGCGATTCTCTGGAAACACCATATATTTT.

The chain has TRBV30 and TRBJ1-5, with D possibly TRBD1 on 6 matching bases. The CDR3 loop spans 17 amino acids. V lost 4 bases and J 0 bases, leaving 19 bases between the germline ends. Germline CDR1 and CDR2: GTSNPN and SVGIG (reference sequence). The DNA for the CDR3 is TGTGCCTGGACTGAAGGGACATTGATCTATAGCAATCAGCCCCAGCATTTT. Translated, it gives CAWTEGTLIYSNQPQHF.